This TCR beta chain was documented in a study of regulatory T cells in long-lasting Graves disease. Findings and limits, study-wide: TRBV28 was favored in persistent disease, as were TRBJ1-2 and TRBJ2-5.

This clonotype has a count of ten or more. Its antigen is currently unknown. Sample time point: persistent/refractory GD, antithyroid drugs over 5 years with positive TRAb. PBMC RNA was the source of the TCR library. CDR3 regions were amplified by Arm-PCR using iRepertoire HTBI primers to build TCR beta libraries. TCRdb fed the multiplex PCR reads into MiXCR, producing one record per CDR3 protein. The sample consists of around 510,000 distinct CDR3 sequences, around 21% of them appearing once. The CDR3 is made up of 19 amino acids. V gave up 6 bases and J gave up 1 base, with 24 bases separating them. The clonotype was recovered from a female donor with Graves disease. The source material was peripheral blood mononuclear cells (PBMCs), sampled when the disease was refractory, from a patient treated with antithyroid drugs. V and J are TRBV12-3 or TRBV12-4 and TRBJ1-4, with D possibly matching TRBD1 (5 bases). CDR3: CASSPIGGFGVGTNEKLFF. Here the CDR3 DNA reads TGTGCCAGCAGCCCCATTGGGGGGTTCGGGGTTGGAACTAATGAAAAACTGTTTTTT.